Listed below are T cell receptor beta chains from one sample, sequenced in a study of cytomegalovirus exposure and HLA in healthy donors. The data were produced by immunoSEQ multiplex PCR, yet TCRdb's version contains in-frame clones alone and is incomplete. Of roughly 100,000 clones in the sample, about four fifths were seen once. Specimen: PBMCs. Receptors were obtained from a man aged 25 to 45 in good health and CMV-seronegative. Both conserved end residues are part of each CDR3. The D gene is left open where the match is weak. A row's size may be missing; if present it is once, few, many or a size class.

v_gene,abundance,j_gene,d_gene,len,CDR3nt,CDR3aa
TRBV6-5,NA,TRBJ1-2,TRBD1,15,TGTGCCAGCAGGGGGGTGCTACAGGGGTCGGGTGGCTACACCTTC,CASRGVLQGSGGYTF
TRBV6-5,NA,TRBJ1-1,TRBD1,14,TGTGCCAGCAGTGGCGGGGACAGGGCGAACGAAGCTTTCTTT,CASSGGDRANEAFF
TRBV5-1,NA,TRBJ1-1,NA,14,TGCGCCAGCAGCTTCACAGCTCAGAACACTGAAGCTTTCTTT,CASSFTAQNTEAFF
TRBV9,NA,TRBJ2-3,TRBD2,14,TGTGCCAGCAGCTCCGGGACTAGCGGGGATACGCAGTATTTT,CASSSGTSGDTQYF
TRBV6-6,NA,TRBJ2-7,TRBD2,15,TGTGCCAGCAGCCCCAGGACTAGCGGGTACTACGAGCAGTACTTC,CASSPRTSGYYEQYF
TRBV7-2,NA,TRBJ2-1,NA,13,TGTGCCAGCAGCTTGGTCCCCGGGAATGAGCAGTTCTTC,CASSLVPGNEQFF
TRBV9,NA,TRBJ2-7,TRBD1,15,TGTGCCAGCAGCCCCCACCGGGACAGCAGTCACGAGCAGTACTTC,CASSPHRDSSHEQYF
TRBV25-1,NA,TRBJ2-7,TRBD1,15,TGTGCCAGCAGTGAATATGGGCAGGGGGTCCACGAGCAGTACTTC,CASSEYGQGVHEQYF
TRBV6-1,NA,TRBJ2-5,TRBD1,18,TGTGCCAGCAGTGAAGATTGGCGACAGGGGTCTCTCGAAGAGACCCAGTACTTC,CASSEDWRQGSLEETQYF
TRBV7-8,NA,TRBJ1-1,TRBD1,14,TGTGCCAGCAGCGTCGGACAGGGGAGTACTGAAGCTTTCTTT,CASSVGQGSTEAFF
TRBV18,few,TRBJ1-3,NA,17,TGTGCCAGCTCACCCGAGACAGGAATCATGGCTGGAAACACCATATATTTT,CASSPETGIMAGNTIYF
TRBV28,NA,TRBJ2-7,NA,11,TGTGCCAGCAGTCCCCAGGGAGAGCAGTACTTC,CASSPQGEQYF
TRBV2,NA,TRBJ1-1,NA,14,TGTGCCAGCTCCTTCAGGGTGGGCATGACTGAAGCTTTCTTT,CASSFRVGMTEAFF
TRBV18,NA,TRBJ1-1,TRBD1,14,TGTGCCAGCTCACCAGGACAGGAGAACACTGAAGCTTTCTTT,CASSPGQENTEAFF
TRBV27,NA,TRBJ2-3,NA,16,TGTGCCAGCAGTTTAGGGATGTGGGGCGGAACAGATACGCAGTATTTT,CASSLGMWGGTDTQYF
TRBV29-1,NA,TRBJ1-1,TRBD1,13,TGCAGCGTCTCGACAGGGGGCGACACTGAAGCTTTCTTT,CSVSTGGDTEAFF
TRBV28,NA,TRBJ1-5,NA,16,TGTGCCAGCAATGTGCCTCGGGGATATAGCAATCAGCCCCAGCATTTT,CASNVPRGYSNQPQHF
TRBV5-1,few,TRBJ2-7,NA,14,TGCGCCAGCAGCTTTCTAAAGGAGGGTGCCGAGCAGTACTTC,CASSFLKEGAEQYF
TRBV7-9,NA,TRBJ1-1,TRBD1,17,TGTGCCAGCAGCTCTACAGGGGGCGTAGGCAGGAACACTGAAGCTTTCTTT,CASSSTGGVGRNTEAFF
TRBV11-2,once,TRBJ1-2,NA,13,TGTGCCAGCAGCACTTCTGGGGGGGGTGAATGCACCTTC,CASSTSGGGECTF
TRBV4-3,NA,TRBJ2-7,TRBD2,16,TGCGCCAGCAGCCAGGGACTAGCGGGGGGGCGGTACGAGCAGTACTTC,CASSQGLAGGRYEQYF
TRBV6-6,NA,TRBJ1-1,NA,12,TGTGCCAGCAGTCACAGGGACACTGAAGCTTTCTTT,CASSHRDTEAFF